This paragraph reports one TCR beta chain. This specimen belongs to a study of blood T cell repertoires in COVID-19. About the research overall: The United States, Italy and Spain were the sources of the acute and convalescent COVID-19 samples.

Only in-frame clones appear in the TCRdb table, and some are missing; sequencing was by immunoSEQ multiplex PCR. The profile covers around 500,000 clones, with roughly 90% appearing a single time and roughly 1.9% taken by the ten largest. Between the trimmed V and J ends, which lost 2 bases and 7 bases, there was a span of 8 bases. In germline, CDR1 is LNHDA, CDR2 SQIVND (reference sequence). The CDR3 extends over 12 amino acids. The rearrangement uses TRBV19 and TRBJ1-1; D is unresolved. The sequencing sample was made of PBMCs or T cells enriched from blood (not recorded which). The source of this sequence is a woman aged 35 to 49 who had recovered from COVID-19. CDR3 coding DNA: TGTGCCAGTAGTATACTGTACGGTGAAGCTTTCTTT. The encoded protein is CASSILYGEAFF.